The 18 T cell receptor beta chains given below trace back to one sample, sequenced in a study of T cells expressing NK-cell markers. TCRdb re-called the 5' RACE reads and gives one entry per CDR3 protein, without DNA. The sample includes 25,000 to 35,000 distinct CDR3 sequences. The sample was blood T cells: a sorted CD56 or NKG2C T cell subset, CD4+ or CD8+ T cells, or bulk PBMC T cells (not recorded which). These TCRs come from a woman aged 18 to 75 in good health.

V is TRBV27 and J is TRBJ2-7; TCRdb calls TRBD2, which cannot be checked without DNA. From germline, CDR1 is MNHEY and CDR2 SMNVEV (reference sequence). CDR3 length: 17 amino acids. This chain's CDR3 is CASSVTSGRPHTYEQYF.

The chain has TRBV20-1 and TRBJ2-7. Per the germline V gene, CDR1 is DFQATT and CDR2 is SNEGSKA (reference sequence). This CDR3 spans 14 amino acids. This CDR3 reads CSASEWEGPYEQYF.

The chain joins TRBV11-1 to TRBJ2-1; TCRdb returns TRBD2, unconfirmable since there is no DNA. Germline V gives CDR1 SGHAT, CDR2 FQDESV (reference sequence). The CDR3 sequence is 17 residues long. Here the CDR3 reads CASSLSRLAGGGNEQFF.

This chain connects TRBV4-1 to TRBJ2-5; as DNA is missing, the TRBD1 call by TCRdb cannot be tested. Germline lookup yields CDR1 MGHRA and CDR2 YSYEKL. The CDR3 runs to 16 residues. CDR3 region: CASSQGPGQGGETQYF.

The rearrangement uses TRBV5-6 and TRBJ2-1. This CDR3 has 15 amino acids. Germline values: CDR1 SGHDT, CDR2 YYEEEE. This CDR3 reads CASSLVHTSFNEQFF.

CDR3 residues: CASSPGPGTPNTEAFF. This chain connects TRBV27 to TRBJ1-1; the D gene TCRdb calls, TRBD1, cannot be checked with no DNA. The CDR3 has 16 residues. In germline, CDR1 is MNHEY, CDR2 SMNVEV (reference sequence).

The rearrangement joins TRBV7-9 to TRBJ2-3; TCRdb designates TRBD1, a call that cannot be tested without DNA. The V gene's germline CDR1 is SEHNR and CDR2 FQNEAQ (reference sequence). The CDR3 consists of 16 residues. The chain's CDR3 is CASSLAEGGRTDTQYF.

The V gene is TRBV20-1, the J gene TRBJ1-2. This CDR3 has 15 amino acids. Germline values: CDR1 DFQATT, CDR2 SNEGSKA (reference sequence). The CDR3 region is CSASEVVENYYGYTF.

The genes are TRBV27 and TRBJ2-7; no DNA is available, so the TRBD1 call from TCRdb remains unchecked. Germline CDR1 MNHEY, CDR2 SMNVEV (reference sequence). This CDR3 contains 16 residues. The CDR3: CASSLSGTGGHYEQYF.

The rearrangement uses TRBV4-2 and TRBJ2-7; the TRBD2 assignment by TCRdb is unverifiable without DNA. Germline CDR1 LGHNA, CDR2 YNFKEQ. The CDR3 loop spans 15 amino acids. The CDR3 sequence is CASSQLSGDSYEQYF.

The chain employs TRBV27 and TRBJ2-3; TCRdb returns TRBD1, unconfirmable since there is no DNA. CDR3 size: 17 residues. Per germline, CDR1 MNHEY and CDR2 SMNVEV (reference sequence). This chain's CDR3 is CASSLSSWRGMEDTQYF.

The chain combines TRBV4-1 with TRBJ2-7; TCRdb gives TRBD2 as the D gene, but with no DNA this cannot be confirmed. Germline-derived CDR1 and CDR2 are MGHRA and YSYEKL. The CDR3 runs 14 residues. The CDR3 sequence is CASSQDEREYEQYF.

The chain carries TRBV28 and TRBJ1-5; TCRdb's D call, TRBD1, is unchecked because there is no DNA. Germline V gene data show CDR1 as MDHEN and CDR2 as SYDVKM. The CDR3 spans 17 residues. CDR3 in amino acids: CASSSRRGGYSNQPQHF.

The chain has TRBV7-2 and TRBJ2-3. The CDR3 is 12 residues long. Germline V gene sequence: CDR1 SGHTA, CDR2 FQGNSA. CDR3 sequence: CASSFSTDTQYF.

The chain recombines TRBV7-9 with TRBJ2-3; TCRdb's assignment of TRBD1 cannot be checked, as there is no DNA. The V gene's germline CDR1 is SEHNR and CDR2 FQNEAQ (reference sequence). The CDR3 sequence is 17 residues long. The CDR3: CASSLTPGTTNTDTQYF.

This chain joins TRBV11-1 and TRBJ1-5; lacking DNA, the TRBD1 call made by TCRdb goes unchecked. The CDR3 length is 19 residues. Germline V lookup: CDR1 SGHAT, CDR2 FQDESV (reference sequence). The CDR3 reads CASSFTGGRRRDSNQPQHF.

The rearrangement uses TRBV6-5 and TRBJ2-2; with no DNA, the TCRdb D assignment of TRBD2 cannot be verified. The CDR3 length is 15 residues. The germline gives CDR1 MNHEY, CDR2 SVGAGI. CDR3 loop: CASSYTLRNTGELFF.

V usage is TRBV5-5 and J usage is TRBJ2-7; TCRdb gives TRBD2 as the D gene, but with no DNA this cannot be confirmed. CDR1 and CDR2 from the germline V gene are SGHKS and YYEKEE (reference sequence). The CDR3 has 16 residues. CDR3 amino acids: CASSLVGVLPTYEQYF.